This TCR beta chain was found in a study of shared clonotypes between healthy human individuals. Germline V gene data show CDR1 as SEHNR and CDR2 as FQNEAQ (reference sequence). The V and J ends lost 3 bases and 5 bases respectively, with 9 bases between them. The CDR3 has 13 amino acids. Generated by immunoSEQ multiplex PCR, the TCRdb table keeps only in-frame clones and is missing some. The table lists under 2.5 million clones, about 90% of them singletons. The V call is TRBV7-9, the J call TRBJ2-3; D uncertain. The sequenced sample was naive CD4+ T cells from PBMCs. Indicated subset: CD45RA+ positively selected. This clonotype originated in a man aged 18 to 30 in good health. Some clones in this sample may be carry-over from other donors' samples. DNA of the CDR3: TGTGCCAGCAGCTTCTCAGGAGTAGATACGCAGTATTTT. It specifies CASSFSGVDTQYF. Based on the CDR3 plus reference TRBV7-9 and TRBJ2-3, the full variable domain is DTGVSQNPRHKITKRGQNVTFRCDPISEHNRLYWYRQTLGQGPEFLTYFQNEAQLEKSRLLSDRFSAERPKGSFSTLEIQRTEQGDSAMYLCASSFSGVDTQYFGPGTRLTVL.